This T cell receptor (beta chain) was recorded in a study of T-cell reconstitution after alpha-beta-depleted transplantation in children. Regarding the study as a whole: Recipient T cells and thymic progenitors that survived were the source of the high TCRbeta diversity seen at day 60 in some patients. T-cell numbers and diversity, one year after transplant, stemmed largely from T cells that were newly produced. Two months or so post-transplant, alpha-beta T cells reportedly derived from several hundred expanded graft clones.

Note on this clonotype: Antigen specificity is unknown.

Molecular barcoding with unique molecular identifiers was used for the TCRbeta library. TCRdb independently ran MiXCR on the PCR reads; one entry per CDR3 protein. Of around 580,000 distinct CDR3 sequences in the sample, 23% were seen once. The germline gives CDR1 MNHNY, CDR2 SVGAGI (reference sequence). V was clipped by 7 bases and J by 0 bases, with 9 bases between them. The CDR3 totals 13 residues. The rearrangement joins TRBV6-6 to TRBJ2-5, with unresolved D. The source was PBMCs, mostly from graft donor cells, collected 360 days after TCRalphabeta/CD19-depleted stem cell transplant. The sequence was collected from a boy younger than two who had a stem cell transplant for acute myeloid leukemia, so the T cells may come from the graft donor. CDR3 in amino acids: CASIAVNQETQYF. The CDR3 nucleotides are TGTGCCAGCATAGCAGTAAACCAAGAGACCCAGTACTTC.